This passage covers 24 T cell receptor beta chains from one sample sequenced in a study of shared clonotypes between healthy human individuals. Libraries were prepared by immunoSEQ multiplex PCR; TCRdb keeps only in-frame clonotypes and omits some of them. The data contain roughly 530,000 clones, 90% to 96% of them singletons. The sequenced sample consisted of naive CD4+ T cells sorted from blood. Subset specified: CD45RA+ positively selected. Receptor source: a woman between 25 and 40 years old in good health.

This clone has more than one count but fewer than ten. V gene TRBV11-2 combines with J gene TRBJ2-7; perhaps TRBD1 as D (7 bases). The CDR3 is 13 residues long. Germline CDR1 and CDR2: SGHAT and FQNNGV. With 6 bases removed from V and 9 bases from J, the gap between germline ends came to 18 bases. CDR3 sequence reads: CASSMTGSGGQYF. Here the CDR3 DNA reads TGTGCCAGCAGTATGACAGGGTCCGGGGGGCAGTACTTC.

The chain recombines TRBV6-5 with TRBJ2-2, with a possible D match to TRBD2 (6 bases). The CDR3 sequence is 13 residues long. Looked up from germline, CDR1 is MNHEY and CDR2 is SVGAGI. Trimming took 4 bases from V and 5 from J, leaving 8 bases between them. CDR3 DNA sequence: TGTGCCAGCAGTTCCCGGGGGACCGGGGAGCTGTTTTTT. It codes for CASSSRGTGELFF.

V and J are TRBV4-1 and TRBJ2-6; no reliable D call. V was clipped by 0 bases and J by 1 base, with 10 bases between them. Per the germline V gene, CDR1 is MGHRA and CDR2 is YSYEKL. This CDR3 has 17 residues. The CDR3 loop is CASSQDPGVSGANVLTF. DNA of the CDR3: TGCGCCAGCAGCCAAGACCCAGGAGTTTCTGGGGCCAACGTCCTGACTTTC.

This chain uses TRBV5-6 with TRBJ2-3, with 8 bases identical to TRBD2. Unmatched junction bases numbered 7, after V lost 4 bases and J lost 3 bases. The CDR3 has 15 amino acids. The V gene's germline CDR1 is SGHDT and CDR2 YYEEEE. Here the CDR3 reads CASSPGLVATDTQYF. The DNA of the CDR3 is TGTGCCAGCAGCCCGGGACTAGTGGCGACAGATACGCAGTATTTT.

V and J are TRBV29-1 and TRBJ2-1, with unresolved D. V lost 7 bases to trimming and J lost 8 bases, with 15 bases between them. The CDR3 has 12 residues. Looked up from germline, CDR1 is SQVTM and CDR2 is ANQGSEA. CDR3 DNA: TGCAGCGCCGCTCCCAACAGCCATGAGCAGTTCTTC. It is translated as CSAAPNSHEQFF.

The chain recombines TRBV2 with TRBJ2-1; D is unresolved. Germline V lookup: CDR1 SNHLY, CDR2 FYNNEI. The CDR3 length is 15 residues. The V and J ends lost 7 bases and 0 bases respectively, with 13 bases between them. CDR3 nucleotide sequence: TGTGCCAGCAAATTAGACTGGAGCTCCTACAATGAGCAGTTCTTC. Translating it yields CASKLDWSSYNEQFF.

This chain uses TRBV5-1 with TRBJ2-3, with D unresolved. Germline CDR1 SGHRS, CDR2 YFSETQ. This CDR3 has 14 residues. Trimming took 4 bases from V and 0 from J, leaving 9 bases between them. CDR3 sequence: CASSAAWSTDTQYF. CDR3 sequence (DNA): TGCGCCAGCAGCGCGGCTTGGAGCACAGATACGCAGTATTTT.

The CDR3 nucleotides are TGCGCCAGCAGCTTGGGACTAGCGGGAGACAATGAGCAGTTCTTC. It specifies CASSLGLAGDNEQFF. The chain couples TRBV5-1 to TRBJ2-1; 12 bases line up with TRBD2. V lost 0 bases to trimming and J lost 5 bases; unmatched junction nucleotides: 0. The CDR3 spans 15 residues. Looked up from germline, CDR1 is SGHRS and CDR2 is YFSETQ.

J is TRBJ2-2 and V is TRBV7-9; D may be TRBD2 (5 bases). Germline CDR1 reads SEHNR; CDR2 reads FQNEAQ (reference sequence). V gave up 2 bases and J gave up 4 bases, with 8 bases separating them. CDR3 length: 14 amino acids. The CDR3 loop reads CASSLKEVTGELFF. DNA for the CDR3: TGTGCCAGCAGCTTAAAGGAGGTCACCGGGGAGCTGTTTTTT.

The CDR3 is CASSLVSSNQPQHF. CDR3 nucleotide sequence: TGTGCCAGCAGCTTGGTATCGAGCAATCAGCCCCAGCATTTT. The chain uses TRBV5-6 and TRBJ1-5; no reliable D call. Germline loops: CDR1 SGHDT, CDR2 YYEEEE. The CDR3 is made up of 14 amino acids. The V gene lost 0 bases and the J gene lost 1 base, with 5 bases spanning the gap.

V and J are TRBV7-9 and TRBJ2-1; D tentatively reads TRBD1 or TRBD2 (6 bases each). Trimming stripped 9 bases from V and 0 bases from J, with 9 bases between. The CDR3 extends over 13 amino acids. Germline V lookup: CDR1 SEHNR, CDR2 FQNEAQ (reference sequence). The CDR3 reads CASGGGSYNEQFF. Here the CDR3 DNA reads TGTGCCAGTGGAGGGGGCTCCTACAATGAGCAGTTCTTC.

This CDR3 reads CASSVGGRPTEAFF. CDR3 coding DNA: TGTGCCAGCAGTGTCGGGGGGCGCCCCACTGAAGCTTTCTTT. The chain employs TRBV28 and TRBJ1-1; weak D call: TRBD1 (6 bases). Trimming shortened V by 5 bases and J by 4 bases, and 14 bases separated the two germline ends. Germline V gene data show CDR1 as MDHEN and CDR2 as SYDVKM. This CDR3 comprises 14 residues.

The chain is built from TRBV7-9 and TRBJ2-7, with TRBD2 matching over 8 bases. This CDR3 spans 18 amino acids. Germline CDR1 reads SEHNR; CDR2 reads FQNEAQ (reference sequence). V was clipped by 5 bases and J by 4 bases; unmatched bases: 19. Here the CDR3 reads CASSPLGGTGLVRYEQYF. The CDR3 coding sequence is TGTGCCAGCAGCCCCCTGGGGGGAACGGGACTAGTTCGTTACGAGCAGTACTTC.

V gene TRBV10-3 combines with J gene TRBJ2-7; 8 bases agree with TRBD2. Germline values: CDR1 ENHRY, CDR2 SYGVKD. After removal of 0 bases from V and 6 bases from J, the junction contained 7 bases not matched to a gene. The CDR3 contains 15 residues. The CDR3 region has the DNA TGTGCCATCAGTGAGTCGAATAGCGGGAATGGCGAGCAGTACTTC. Its translation is CAISESNSGNGEQYF.

The chain carries TRBV18 and TRBJ1-2; tentative D call: TRBD1 (5 bases). The CDR3 runs 15 residues. Per the germline V gene, CDR1 is KGHSH and CDR2 is LQKENI. Trimming removed 2 bases from V and 8 bases from J, with 18 bases in between. This chain's CDR3 is CASSPGGGSLGGYTF. CDR3 DNA sequence: TGTGCCAGCTCACCAGGCGGGGGTAGCCTTGGAGGCTACACCTTC.

This chain uses TRBV30 with TRBJ2-1; possible D gene TRBD2, 6 bases. Germline assignment: CDR1 GTSNPN and CDR2 SVGIG (reference sequence). This CDR3 has 16 residues. V was shortened by 3 bases and J by 7 bases, with 22 bases between the two germline ends. The CDR3: CAWRPLTGTPRNEQFF. Written as DNA, the CDR3 is TGTGCCTGGAGGCCCCTAACCGGGACTCCAAGGAATGAGCAGTTCTTC.

This chain links TRBV11-2 with TRBJ1-5; D perhaps matches TRBD1 (6 bases). Trimming stripped 5 bases from V and 6 bases from J, with 20 bases between. The CDR3 totals 16 residues. Germline-derived CDR1 and CDR2 are SGHAT and FQNNGV. The CDR3 bases are TGTGCCAGCAGCGTAAAGATCGGACAGTTCGCTCAGCCCCAGCATTTT. As protein: CASSVKIGQFAQPQHF.

The chain uses TRBV19 and TRBJ2-5; 12 nucleotides match TRBD2. The J call may be in error: the DNA end matches TRBJ2-7 better. The CDR3 covers 16 residues. The V gene's germline CDR1 is LNHDA and CDR2 SQIVND (reference sequence). CDR3 in DNA: TGTGCCAGTAGTATAGCCCTAGCGGGAGGGCCCTACGAGCAGTACTTC. Its protein is CASSIALAGGPYEQYF.

The V and J genes are TRBV6-6 and TRBJ2-1, with TRBD2 as a possible D gene (5 bases). Per germline, CDR1 MNHNY and CDR2 SVGAGI (reference sequence). The CDR3 sequence is 15 residues long. V lost 6 bases to trimming and J lost 3 bases, with 15 bases between them. CDR3 DNA sequence: TGTGCCAGCAGCGAACAAGCCGGGAACTACAATGAGCAGTTCTTC. Protein: CASSEQAGNYNEQFF.

The rearrangement uses TRBV5-1 and TRBJ2-1; 9 bases map to TRBD2. Germline CDR1 is SGHRS and CDR2 is YFSETQ. The CDR3 covers 16 residues. V was pared by 3 bases and J by 0 bases, with 4 bases of the junction left unmatched. For the CDR3, the DNA is TGCGCCAGCAGCTGGAGTAGCGGGAGCTCCTACAATGAGCAGTTCTTC. It translates to CASSWSSGSSYNEQFF.

The V gene is TRBV7-2, the J gene TRBJ2-1; the match to TRBD2 covers 10 bases. CDR1 is SGHTA, CDR2 FQGNSA, per germline. V lost 9 bases and J lost 2; bases outside the gene matches: 7. CDR3 length: 15 amino acids. This CDR3 is CASRTSGLTYNEQFF. The CDR3 DNA reads as TGTGCCAGTCGGACTAGCGGTCTTACCTACAATGAGCAGTTCTTC.

This chain joins TRBV28 and TRBJ2-6; a weak D match, TRBD2 (5 bases). Trimming cost V 8 bases and J 3 bases, with 8 bases left between them. There are 13 residues in the CDR3. Germline V gene data show CDR1 as MDHEN and CDR2 as SYDVKM. CDR3 in amino acids: CASEGSGANVLTF. CDR3 sequence (DNA): TGTGCCAGCGAAGGGAGTGGGGCCAACGTCCTGACTTTC.

This chain links TRBV7-9 with TRBJ2-5, with D maybe TRBD2 (5 bases). Trimming took 5 bases from V and 5 from J, leaving 12 bases between them. Per germline, CDR1 SEHNR and CDR2 FQNEAQ (reference sequence). The CDR3 totals 13 residues. The CDR3 spells CASSLDGGETQYF. The CDR3 coding sequence is TGTGCCAGCAGCCTGGACGGCGGGGAGACCCAGTACTTC.

The gene calls are TRBV9 and TRBJ1-2; a weak D match, TRBD1 (5 bases). This CDR3 region has 14 residues. V gave up 0 bases and J gave up 4 bases, with 10 bases separating them. Germline CDR1 and CDR2: SGDLS and YYNGEE. As DNA, the CDR3 is TGTGCCAGCAGCGTAGGAGCAGGGCCCTATGGCTACACCTTC. It specifies CASSVGAGPYGYTF.